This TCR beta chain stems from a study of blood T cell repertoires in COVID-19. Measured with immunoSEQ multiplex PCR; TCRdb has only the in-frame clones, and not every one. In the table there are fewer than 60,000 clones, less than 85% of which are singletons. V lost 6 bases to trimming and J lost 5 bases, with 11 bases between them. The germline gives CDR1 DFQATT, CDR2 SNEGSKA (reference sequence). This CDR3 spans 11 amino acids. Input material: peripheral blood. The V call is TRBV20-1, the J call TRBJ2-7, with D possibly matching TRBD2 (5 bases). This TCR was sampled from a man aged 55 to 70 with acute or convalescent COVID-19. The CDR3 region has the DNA TGCAGTGCAAAGAGCGGTCACGAGCAGTACTTC. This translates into CSAKSGHEQYF.